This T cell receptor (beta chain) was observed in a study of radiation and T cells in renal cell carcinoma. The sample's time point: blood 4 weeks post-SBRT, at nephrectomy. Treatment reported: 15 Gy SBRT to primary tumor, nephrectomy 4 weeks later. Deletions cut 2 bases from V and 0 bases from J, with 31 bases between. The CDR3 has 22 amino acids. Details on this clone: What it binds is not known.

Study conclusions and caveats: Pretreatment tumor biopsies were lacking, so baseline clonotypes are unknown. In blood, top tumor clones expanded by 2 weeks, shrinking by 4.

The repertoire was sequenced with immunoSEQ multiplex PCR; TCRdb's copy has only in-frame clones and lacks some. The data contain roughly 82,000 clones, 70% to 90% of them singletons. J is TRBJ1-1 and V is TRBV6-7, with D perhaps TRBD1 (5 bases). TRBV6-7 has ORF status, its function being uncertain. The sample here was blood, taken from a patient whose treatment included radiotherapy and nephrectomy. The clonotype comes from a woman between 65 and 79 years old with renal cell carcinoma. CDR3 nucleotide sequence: TGTGCCAGCAGTTACCGAGGAACGCCAGGGACGGTTTCAAGATTCATGAACACTGAAGCTTTCTTT. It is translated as CASSYRGTPGTVSRFMNTEAFF.